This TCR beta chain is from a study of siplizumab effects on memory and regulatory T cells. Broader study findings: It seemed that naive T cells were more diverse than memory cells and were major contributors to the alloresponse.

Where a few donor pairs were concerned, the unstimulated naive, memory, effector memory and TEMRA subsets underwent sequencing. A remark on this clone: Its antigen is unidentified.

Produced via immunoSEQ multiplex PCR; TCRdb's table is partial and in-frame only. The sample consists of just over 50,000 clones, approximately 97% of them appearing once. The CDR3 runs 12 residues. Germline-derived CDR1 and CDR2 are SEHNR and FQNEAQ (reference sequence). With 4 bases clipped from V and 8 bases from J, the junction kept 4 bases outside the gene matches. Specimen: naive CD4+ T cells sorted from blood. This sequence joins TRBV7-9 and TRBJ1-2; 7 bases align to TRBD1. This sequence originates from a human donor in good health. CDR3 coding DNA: TGTGCCAGCAGCTGGAACAGGGGCGGCTACACCTTC. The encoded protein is CASSWNRGGYTF. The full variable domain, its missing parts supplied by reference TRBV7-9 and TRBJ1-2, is DTGVSQNPRHKITKRGQNVTFRCDPISEHNRLYWYRQTLGQGPEFLTYFQNEAQLEKSRLLSDRFSAERPKGSFSTLEIQRTEQGDSAMYLCASSWNRGGYTFGSGTRLTVV.